The 2 T cell receptor beta chains in this list originate from one sample, sequenced in a study of blood T cell repertoires in COVID-19. Sequenced by immunoSEQ multiplex PCR; TCRdb stores in-frame clones only, minus some. The sample lists around 260,000 clones, less than 85% occurring once. The sequenced sample was peripheral blood. The receptors derive from a man aged 55 to 69 who had recovered from COVID-19.

The chain couples TRBV5-1 to TRBJ2-7, with 10 bases fitting TRBD1. CDR1 SGHRS and CDR2 YFSETQ come from the germline V gene. V shed 0 bases and J 0 bases; nucleotides not matched to a gene: 3. This CDR3 has 16 residues. Here the CDR3 DNA reads TGCGCCAGCAGCTTGGCCGGGACAGGGGTCTCCTACGAGCAGTACTTC. It encodes CASSLAGTGVSYEQYF.

As DNA, the CDR3 is TGTGCCAGCAGCGTAGGAAGCGGGAGTGAGTACGAGCAGTACTTC. Protein: CASSVGSGSEYEQYF. The chain combines TRBV9 with TRBJ2-7; 8 nucleotides line up with TRBD2. Germline V lookup: CDR1 SGDLS, CDR2 YYNGEE. V shed 0 bases and J 4 bases; nucleotides not matched to a gene: 6. CDR3 length: 15 residues.